This TCR beta chain was found in a study of T cell responses to AZD1222 COVID-19 vaccine. Pooled together were second doses at about 4 or about 12 weeks. Study results and caveats: Just a handful of people given AZD1222 tested seropositive at baseline. Regions left unmutated in variants are reportedly the target of nearly half of spike-specific TCRs. Donors were mostly white British, more females; clonal diversity possibly underestimated.

This clone has just a few counts. Antigen: not known. This CDR3 has 13 residues. Per the germline V gene, CDR1 is LNHDA and CDR2 is SQIVND (reference sequence). Trimming took 10 bases from V and 2 from J; bases not matched to a gene: 4. Profiled with immunoSEQ multiplex PCR; TCRdb holds only in-frame clones, not every one. This sample yields about 120,000 clones, of which approximately 90% are seen a single time; 2.5% to 3% belongs to the top ten. The source of this sequence is an adult who received the AZD1222 COVID-19 vaccine. Sequenced material: peripheral blood, taken 28 days after the second AZD1222 dose. This chain uses TRBV19 with TRBJ1-3, with 8 positions matching TRBD1. CDR3 sequence reads: CATQDRAGNTIYF. The DNA of the CDR3 is TGTGCCACCCAGGACAGGGCTGGAAACACCATATATTTT.